This T cell receptor (beta chain) was profiled in a study of monozygotic twins with inflammatory bowel disease. Study findings and constraints: Different T cell subtypes could not be distinguished.

Per germline, CDR1 LNHDA and CDR2 SQIVND (reference sequence). This CDR3 region has 13 residues. A word on this clonotype: The antigen remains unidentified.

Total RNA amounting to about 3,300 ng went into each TCR library. TCRdb re-called the 5' RACE reads, yielding one record per CDR3 amino acid sequence without DNA. The sample includes 300,000 to 450,000 distinct CDR3 sequences. This receptor was identified in a human donor with ulcerative colitis or Crohn's disease, or a healthy co-twin of an affected twin (not recorded which). The sequenced sample consisted of blood. The chain couples TRBV19 to TRBJ2-7; TCRdb names TRBD1, which stays unverified in the absence of DNA. CDR3 region: CASSIAGDHEQYF.